This T cell receptor beta chain was identified in a study of radiotherapy plus CTLA-4 blockade in lung cancer. As for the study in general: Among patients, over 15% showed objective responses, and over 30% had disease control.

In this sample, this clone turned up once. Its antigen is currently unknown. Repertoires were generated with immunoSEQ multiplex PCR, while TCRdb's copy carries only in-frame clones and drops some. The table shows 95,000 to 150,000 clones, with 90% occurring only once. Whole-study results and caveats: Radiotherapy with ipilimumab was followed by blood expansion of tumor-derived clones.

CDR1 and CDR2 from the germline V gene are SQVTM and ANQGSEA. After removal of 0 bases from V and 1 base from J, the junction contained 3 bases not matched to a gene. This CDR3 comprises 16 residues. Enrolled patients, whose metastatic non-small-cell lung cancer was chemo-refractory, received focal radiation plus CTLA-4 blockade with ipilimumab. This chain uses TRBV29-1 with TRBJ2-6, with 7 bases matching TRBD2. The sequencing here drew on peripheral blood, taken from a patient treated with radiotherapy plus ipilimumab. The receptor was derived from a human donor with non-small cell lung cancer that progressed on radiotherapy plus ipilimumab. The CDR3 DNA reads as TGCAGCGTTGAAGAGGGAGGGGTATCTGGGGCCAACGTCCTGACTTTC. Its protein is CSVEEGGVSGANVLTF. Full variable domain (remainder filled in from reference TRBV29-1 and TRBJ2-6): SAVISQKPSRDICQRGTSLTIQCQVDSQVTMMFWYRQQPGQSLTLIATANQGSEATYESGFVIDKFPISRPNLTFSTLTVSNMSPEDSSIYLCSVEEGGVSGANVLTFGAGSRLTVL.